This TCR beta chain was recorded in a study of type 1 regulatory T cells (dated by TCRdb to about 2021). Regarding the study in general: The study characterized an in vitro protocol that generated a Tr1-enriched, alloantigen-specific CD4 T cell product named T-allo10. Patients with hematological malignancies who were receiving allogeneic hematopoietic stem cell transplantation were the group in which T-allo10 was being clinically evaluated. Findings and caveats that apply to the study as a whole: Compared with non-Tr1 cells, Tr1 cells had a narrower TCR repertoire, and the study took this difference to reflect clonal expansion driven by alloantigen.

A few counts support this clonotype. Its antigen is currently not known. No base qualities exist here, and no much larger clone lies one base off it. Instrument on record: Illumina MiSeq. TCRdb passed the public sequencing reads through fastp at Q25 and MiXCR, retaining productive beta sequences. Rows merge per CDR3 protein into single entries with the most common DNA and genes. The sample table records tens of thousands of distinct CDR3 sequences; about 20% of these occur just once. Less than 10% of the sample belongs to the ten largest clones. Sequencing was performed on cultured type 1 regulatory T (Tr1) cells, either the whole culture or a sorted fraction (not recorded which). What this sample's cell subset or site label stands for: type 1 regulatory T cells sorted from the T-allo10 product. The TCR was taken from a human donor in good health.

The CDR3 has the sequence CASSLGLAGADGEQYF. In nucleotides, the sequence is TGCGCCAGCAGCTTGGGCCTAGCGGGTGCCGATGGTGAGCAGTACTTC. The sequence links TRBV5-1 to TRBJ2-7, with 8 bases matching TRBD2. Based on the germline V gene, the CDR1 and CDR2 sequences are SGHRS and YFSETQ. The germline V end is reduced by 0 bases and the J end by 7 bases; junction bases left unmatched: 12. There are 16 amino acids in the CDR3, from cysteine to phenylalanine inclusive. Here the CDR3 DNA is all that survives: 48 bases in frame from base 1.